This TCR beta chain appears in the sequencing data of a study of T cell repertoires in cytomegalovirus infection. As for the study in general: Shared public TCR beta signatures pointed to both CMV infection and a matching HLA type.

This clonotype was detected ten times or more. The antigen remains undetermined. Study conclusions and caveats: Summed frequency of public TCR beta families distinguished CMV carriers with the relevant HLA. Ex vivo responses were dominated by HLA-C-restricted CMV-specific TCR beta clonotypes.

Germline CDR1 and CDR2: SGHTA and FQGNSA. CDR3 size: 15 residues. The V end lost 0 bases, the J end lost 1 base, and 9 bases lay between the germline ends. Each CDR3 protein is one row after TCRdb ran MiXCR on the reads. The sample lists about 260,000 distinct CDR3 sequences, 9.1% occurring once. The J gene is TRBJ2-5, the V gene TRBV7-2; D may be TRBD2 (5 bases). The receptor's source is a human donor in good health (CMV status not recorded). Some clones in this sample may be carry-over from other donors' samples. Sample: PBMCs. The CDR3 reads CASSLAGEIQETQYF. The CDR3 nucleotides are TGTGCCAGCAGCTTAGCGGGAGAGATCCAAGAGACCCAGTACTTC.